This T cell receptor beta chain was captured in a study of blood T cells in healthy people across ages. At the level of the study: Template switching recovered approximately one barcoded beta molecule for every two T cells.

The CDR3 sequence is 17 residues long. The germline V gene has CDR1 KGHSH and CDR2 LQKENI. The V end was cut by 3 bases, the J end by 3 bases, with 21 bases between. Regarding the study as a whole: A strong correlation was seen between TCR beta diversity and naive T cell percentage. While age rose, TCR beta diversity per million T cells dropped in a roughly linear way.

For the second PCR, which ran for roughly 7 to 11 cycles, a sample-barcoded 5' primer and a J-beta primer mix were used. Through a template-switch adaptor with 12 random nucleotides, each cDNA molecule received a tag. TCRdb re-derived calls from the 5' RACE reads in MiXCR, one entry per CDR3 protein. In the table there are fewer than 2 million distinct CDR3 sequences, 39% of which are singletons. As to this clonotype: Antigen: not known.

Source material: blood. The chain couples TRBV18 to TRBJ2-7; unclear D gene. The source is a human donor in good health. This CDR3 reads CASSPAPPVSRDYEQYF. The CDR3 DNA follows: TGTGCCAGCTCACCGGCGCCACCGGTCTCAAGGGACTACGAGCAGTACTTC.